Listed below are T cell receptor beta chains from one sample, sequenced in a study of blood T cell repertoires in COVID-19. Libraries were prepared by immunoSEQ multiplex PCR; TCRdb keeps only in-frame clonotypes and omits some of them. The table records around 160,000 clones, about 85% of them present only once. Material for sequencing was peripheral blood. The receptors were gathered from a woman between 40 and 55 years old with active or convalescent COVID-19. Each CDR3 is given with its conserved first and last residue. D genes are given only for firm matches. Size tells how often a clone was seen (once, few, many) or the class of an expanded clone, and some rows leave it out.

>TRBJ2-1|-|TRBV6-2/TRBV6-3|-
CASSLQGWEQFF
>TRBJ2-2|-|TRBV3-1/TRBV3-2|-
CASSHWGANTGELFF
>TRBJ1-4|-|TRBV5-1|TRBD1
CASSLQGAGEKLFF
>TRBJ2-2|-|TRBV20-1|TRBD2
CSASRPGLGGTGELFF
>TRBJ1-1|-|TRBV19|-
CASSIDGETEAFF
>TRBJ2-1|-|TRBV7-2|TRBD2
CASSPGLAGYNEQFF
>TRBJ1-2|-|TRBV18|-
CASSPLDSTNYGYTF
>TRBJ1-1|-|TRBV30|TRBD1
CAWREPGQPILMNTEAFF
>TRBJ2-7|once|TRBV9|-
CASSVGPSSDEQYF
>TRBJ2-7|-|TRBV9|TRBD1
CASSTPGTGDEQYF
>TRBJ2-5|-|TRBV29-1|TRBD2
CSTSSGSGKTQYF
>TRBJ1-5|-|TRBV18|-
CASSPGAGDQPQHF
>TRBJ2-5|-|TRBV19|-
CASSINRGGTQYF
>TRBJ1-1|-|TRBV21-1|-
CASSTTGMNTEAFF
>TRBJ1-2|-|TRBV5-1|TRBD1
CASSLTGQGAGYGYTF
>TRBJ1-6|once|TRBV19|TRBD1
CASSLSRGTGGYNSPLHF
>TRBJ1-1|once|TRBV9|-
CASTSGGGTEAFF
>TRBJ1-6|-|TRBV5-1|-
CASSLGSGVNHNSPLHF
>TRBJ1-2|-|TRBV2|TRBD1
CASSEWLGTGPNYGYTF
>TRBJ2-7|-|TRBV24-1|-
CATSDPGYEQYF
>TRBJ2-5|-|TRBV7-8|-
CASRPGVQETQYF
>TRBJ1-1|-|TRBV7-9|-
CASSTQGGTEAFF
>TRBJ1-5|-|TRBV6-4|-
CASSVDSARNQPQHF
>TRBJ2-1|-|TRBV10-3|TRBD2
CAISGTSGYNEQFF
>TRBJ1-4|-|TRBV11-2|-
CASSLGSREKLFF
>TRBJ1-6|-|TRBV19|TRBD1
CASSTPGQRASPLHF
>TRBJ2-6|-|TRBV28|TRBD2
CASSPGGTGANVLTF
>TRBJ2-7|-|TRBV2|-
CATLRWEANPFEQYF
>TRBJ1-6|-|TRBV4-2|TRBD1
CASSIRTGSPSPLHF
>TRBJ1-1|few|TRBV4-1|-
CASSQAWTTPGNTEAFF
>TRBJ1-2|once|TRBV12-5|-
CASGTGNYGYTF
>TRBJ1-6|-|TRBV15|-
CATSRDEGYNSPLHF
>TRBJ2-3|-|TRBV4-1|-
CASSQRSRGSTDTQYF
>TRBJ2-1|-|TRBV28|TRBD2
CASSSPGGRGFGPNEQFF
>TRBJ2-2|few|TRBV10-2|-
CASRLDSNTGELFF
>TRBJ1-1|-|TRBV4-2|-
CASSGRGVAEAFF
>TRBJ1-1|-|TRBV30|-
CAWSQQGGTEAFF
>TRBJ1-2|-|TRBV5-6|TRBD1
CASSFRDRYYGYTF
>TRBJ1-2|-|TRBV28|TRBD1
CASSSRDRGSYGYTF
>TRBJ2-4|once|TRBV7-2|TRBD2
CASSLGGSGVSKNIQYF
>TRBJ1-5|-|TRBV2|-
CASSERGSNQPQHF
>TRBJ2-2|-|TRBV4-3|TRBD1
CASSYSGTAGELFF
>TRBJ1-1|-|TRBV6-2/TRBV6-3|-
CASSYYLRDTEAFF
>TRBJ1-2|-|TRBV5-1|TRBD1
CASSPGDSRLYGYTF
>TRBJ1-2|-|TRBV5-4|TRBD1
CASSSTRLGTAYGYTF
>TRBJ1-2|-|TRBV23-1|-
CASGPFYGYTF
>TRBJ1-5|-|TRBV4-1|TRBD1
CASSQDEPGQGRQPQHF
>TRBJ2-1|-|TRBV19|-
CASSILAPYNEQFF
>TRBJ2-7|-|TRBV27|-
CASSFGEGYEQYF
>TRBJ2-1|-|TRBV7-9|TRBD2
CASSNKAGASYNEQFF
>TRBJ2-1|-|TRBV30|-
CAWSVHLDNEQFF
>TRBJ2-1|-|TRBV29-1|-
CSVDYKSSYNEQFF
>TRBJ2-3|-|TRBV12-3/TRBV12-4|-
CATSRRTDTQYF
>TRBJ1-5|few|TRBV19|TRBD1
CASSIRTGGLSNQPQHF